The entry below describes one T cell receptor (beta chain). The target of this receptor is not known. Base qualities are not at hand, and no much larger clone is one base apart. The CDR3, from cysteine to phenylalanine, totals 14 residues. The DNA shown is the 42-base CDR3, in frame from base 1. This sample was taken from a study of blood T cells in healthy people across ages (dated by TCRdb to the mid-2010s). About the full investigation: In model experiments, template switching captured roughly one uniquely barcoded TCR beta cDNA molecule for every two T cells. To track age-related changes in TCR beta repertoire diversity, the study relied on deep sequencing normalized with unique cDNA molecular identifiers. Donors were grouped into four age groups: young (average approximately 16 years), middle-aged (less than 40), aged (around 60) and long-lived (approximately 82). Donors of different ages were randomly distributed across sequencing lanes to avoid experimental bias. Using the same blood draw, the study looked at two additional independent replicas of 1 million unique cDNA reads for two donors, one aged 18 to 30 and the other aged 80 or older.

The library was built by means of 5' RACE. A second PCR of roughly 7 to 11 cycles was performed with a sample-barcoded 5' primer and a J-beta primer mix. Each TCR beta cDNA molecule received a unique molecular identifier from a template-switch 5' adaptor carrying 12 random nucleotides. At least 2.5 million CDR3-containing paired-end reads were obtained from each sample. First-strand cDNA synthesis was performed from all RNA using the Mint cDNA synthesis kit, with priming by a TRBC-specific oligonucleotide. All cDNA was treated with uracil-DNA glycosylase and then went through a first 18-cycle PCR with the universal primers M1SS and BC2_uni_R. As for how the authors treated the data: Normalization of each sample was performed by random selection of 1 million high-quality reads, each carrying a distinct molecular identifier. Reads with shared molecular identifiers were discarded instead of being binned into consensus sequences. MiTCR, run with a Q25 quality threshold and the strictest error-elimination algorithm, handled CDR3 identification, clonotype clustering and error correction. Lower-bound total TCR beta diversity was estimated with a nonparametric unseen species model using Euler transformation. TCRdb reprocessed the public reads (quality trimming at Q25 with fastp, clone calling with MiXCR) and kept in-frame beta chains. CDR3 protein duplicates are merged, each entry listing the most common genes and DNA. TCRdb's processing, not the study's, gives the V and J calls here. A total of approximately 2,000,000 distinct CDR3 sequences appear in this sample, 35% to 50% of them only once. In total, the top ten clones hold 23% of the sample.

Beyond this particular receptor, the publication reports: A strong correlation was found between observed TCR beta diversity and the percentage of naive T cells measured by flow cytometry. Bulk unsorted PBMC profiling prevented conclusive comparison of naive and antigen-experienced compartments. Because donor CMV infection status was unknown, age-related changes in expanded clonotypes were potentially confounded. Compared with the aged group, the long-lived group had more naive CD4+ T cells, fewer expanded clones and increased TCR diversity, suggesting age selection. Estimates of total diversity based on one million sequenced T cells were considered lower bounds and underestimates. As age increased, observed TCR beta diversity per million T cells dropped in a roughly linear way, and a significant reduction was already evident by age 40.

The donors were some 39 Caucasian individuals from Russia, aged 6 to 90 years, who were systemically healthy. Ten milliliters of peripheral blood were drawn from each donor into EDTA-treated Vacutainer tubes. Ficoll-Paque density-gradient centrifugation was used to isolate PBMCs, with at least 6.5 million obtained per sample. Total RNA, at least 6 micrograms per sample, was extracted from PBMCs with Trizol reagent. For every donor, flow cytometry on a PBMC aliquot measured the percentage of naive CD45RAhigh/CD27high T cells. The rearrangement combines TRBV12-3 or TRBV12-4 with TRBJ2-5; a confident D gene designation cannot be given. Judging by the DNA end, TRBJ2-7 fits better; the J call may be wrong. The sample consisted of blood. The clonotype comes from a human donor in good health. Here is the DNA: TGTGCCAGCAGTTTATCCCCTCCGCGGTACGAGCAGTACTTC. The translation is CASSLSPPRYEQYF.